Following are 21 T cell receptor beta chains from one sample sequenced in a study of T cell repertoires in cytomegalovirus infection. TCRdb passed the reads through MiXCR, listing each CDR3 protein once. The sample contains roughly 90,000 distinct CDR3 sequences, about 24% of which appear only once. These receptors' antigens are unknown. The sample consisted of CD8+ T cells from cultured PBMCs, taken from culture after CMV antigen stimulation. These TCRs come from a human donor in good health (CMV status not recorded). Some clones in this sample may be carry-over from other donors' samples.

This clonotype was seen repeatedly, ten times or more. The rearrangement links TRBV11-2 to TRBJ2-2; TRBD2 is a possible D gene (6 bases). The CDR3 runs 16 residues. Germline lookup yields CDR1 SGHAT and CDR2 FQNNGV. Trimming cost V 0 bases and J 3 bases, with 11 bases left between them. The CDR3 region has the DNA TGTGCCAGCAGCTTAGAACGCGGGGAGGACACCGGGGAGCTGTTTTTT. Translation: CASSLERGEDTGELFF.

This clonotype was detected only a few times. This chain connects TRBV12-3 or TRBV12-4 to TRBJ2-6, with D hard to call. The CDR3 is 13 residues long. Trimming left V 7 bases short and J 4 bases short, with 8 bases between. This chain's CDR3 is CASTAPGANVLTF. As DNA, the CDR3 is TGTGCCAGCACCGCGCCCGGGGCCAACGTCCTGACTTTC.

This clonotype occurred many times. The chain has TRBV7-8 and TRBJ2-7; no clear D gene. Trimming stripped 2 bases from V and 7 bases from J, with 12 bases between. CDR1 SGHVS and CDR2 FQNEAQ come from the germline V gene. This CDR3 spans 13 amino acids. The CDR3, as DNA: TGTGCCAGCAGCTTATCTTACGGAGCAGAGCAGTACTTC. As protein: CASSLSYGAEQYF.

The chain recombines TRBV20-1 with TRBJ2-1, with D possibly matching TRBD1 (5 bases). V lost 7 bases and J 2 bases, leaving 18 bases between the germline ends. CDR3 length equals 15 residues. Germline assignment: CDR1 DFQATT and CDR2 SNEGSKA (reference sequence). As DNA, the CDR3 is TGCAGTGTCAAGCACTCTGGGGCCCCCTACAATGAGCAGTTCTTC. This encodes CSVKHSGAPYNEQFF.

The chain uses TRBV20-1 and TRBJ2-1; no clear D. Germline CDR1 and CDR2: DFQATT and SNEGSKA (reference sequence). This CDR3 is 14 amino acids long. V was trimmed by 0 bases and J by 4 bases, leaving 10 bases between them. The CDR3 coding sequence is TGCAGTGCTAGAGATCTAGGGCGTTACAATGAGCAGTTCTTC. As protein: CSARDLGRYNEQFF.

In this sample, this clonotype turned up a few times. This chain joins TRBV19 and TRBJ1-3; no clear D gene. The germline V and J ends were trimmed by 3 bases and 4 bases, with 13 bases remaining between them. In germline, CDR1 is LNHDA, CDR2 SQIVND (reference sequence). The CDR3 is made up of 15 amino acids. CDR3 in DNA: TGTGCCAGTAGTATCTCGGTGATCTCGGGAAACACCATATATTTT. Translated: CASSISVISGNTIYF.

This clonotype was found a few times. The chain links TRBV28 to TRBJ2-1, with D perhaps TRBD2 (6 bases). This CDR3 has 13 residues. Germline V gene lookup returns CDR1 MDHEN and CDR2 SYDVKM. Deletions cut 7 bases from V and 7 bases from J, with 14 bases between. The CDR3 protein is CASTPSGGNEQFF. The CDR3, as DNA: TGTGCCAGCACACCCTCCGGGGGAAATGAGCAGTTCTTC.

In its sample, this clonotype was seen many times. This chain connects TRBV27 to TRBJ2-3; D is unclear. Looked up from germline, CDR1 is MNHEY and CDR2 is SMNVEV (reference sequence). The V end lost 4 bases, the J end lost 2 bases, and 4 bases lay between the germline ends. The CDR3 contains 12 residues. In DNA form, the CDR3 reads TGTGCCAGCAGTTCTGACACAGATACGCAGTATTTT. This encodes CASSSDTDTQYF.

The chain carries TRBV18 and TRBJ2-1; the D gene is possibly TRBD1 (5 bases). The CDR3 loop spans 12 amino acids. The germline V gene has CDR1 KGHSH and CDR2 LQKENI. V was trimmed by 3 bases and J by 8 bases, leaving 8 bases between them. DNA for the CDR3: TGTGCCAGCTCACCTCTAGGGGATGAGCAGTTCTTC. Its translation: CASSPLGDEQFF.

This clonotype was observed a handful of times. The chain joins TRBV7-9 to TRBJ2-7, with 9 bases identical to TRBD2. Germline CDR1 and CDR2: SEHNR and FQNEAQ (reference sequence). This CDR3 contains 17 residues. The V segment lost 5 bases and the J segment 6 bases; nucleotides outside the gene matches: 17. The CDR3 spells CASSPPVAGAGNGEQYF. For the CDR3, the DNA is TGTGCCAGCAGCCCACCCGTAGCGGGAGCAGGGAATGGCGAGCAGTACTTC.

This clonotype showed up just a few times. This rearrangement joins TRBV7-9 to TRBJ1-1, with 12 bases matching TRBD1. This CDR3 is 17 amino acids long. V lost 4 bases, J lost 5 bases, and 11 bases stayed unmatched. CDR1 is SEHNR and CDR2 is FQNEAQ in the germline V gene (reference sequence). The CDR3 sequence is CASSSLGWDRGQTEAFF. CDR3 DNA: TGTGCCAGCAGCTCACTCGGTTGGGACAGGGGGCAAACTGAAGCTTTCTTT.

The V gene is TRBV6-2 or TRBV6-3, the J gene TRBJ2-7, with D possibly matching TRBD1 (6 bases). Germline assignment: CDR1 MNHEY and CDR2 SVGEGT. Trimming took 6 bases from V and 3 from J, leaving 18 bases between them. This CDR3 contains 15 residues. The CDR3 here is CASSTRDIEFYEQYF. As DNA, the CDR3 is TGTGCCAGCAGCACACGGGACATAGAGTTCTACGAGCAGTACTTC.

The V and J genes are TRBV11-3 and TRBJ2-7; D possibly uses TRBD1 or TRBD2 (5 bases each). The CDR3 is made up of 15 amino acids. Trimming removed 5 bases at V and 7 bases at J, with 21 bases between. Germline-derived CDR1 and CDR2 are SGHNT and YENEEA. The CDR3 is CASSLDSGADQEQYF. The DNA for the CDR3 is TGTGCCAGCAGCCTCGACTCCGGGGCCGACCAGGAGCAGTACTTC.

The genes are TRBV30 and TRBJ2-1; the match to TRBD2 covers 8 bases. This CDR3 has 13 residues. The trim removed 2 bases at V and 13 bases at J, leaving 10 bases unmatched. The germline CDR1 and CDR2 sequences are GTSNPN and SVGIG (reference sequence). The CDR3 reads CAWSISRLAPQFF. CDR3 sequence (DNA): TGTGCCTGGAGTATCTCGAGACTAGCGCCCCAGTTCTTC.

This sequence joins TRBV5-4 and TRBJ2-2; 8 bases match TRBD1. The CDR3 covers 17 residues. V shed 4 bases, J shed 0 bases, and the junction held 8 bases outside the gene matches. The V gene's germline CDR1 is SGHNT and CDR2 YYREEE (reference sequence). The CDR3 DNA reads as TGTGCCAGCAGCCGTCCCGGGACAGGTTCGAACACCGGGGAGCTGTTTTTT. Translated, it gives CASSRPGTGSNTGELFF.

The CDR3 loop reads CASSEALRDSGDTQYF. DNA of the CDR3: TGTGCCAGCAGTGAAGCGCTTCGGGACAGTGGTGATACGCAGTATTTT. The chain links TRBV6-1 to TRBJ2-3, with TRBD1 matching over 7 bases. The germline gives CDR1 MNHNS, CDR2 SASEGT. The CDR3 loop spans 16 amino acids. Germline trimming cut 0 bases from V and 6 bases from J; bases unmatched to any gene: 9.

This clonotype has only a few counts. The rearrangement joins TRBV2 to TRBJ2-7; maybe TRBD1 (5 bases). Trimming shortened V by 7 bases and J by 7 bases, and 11 bases separated the two germline ends. Germline CDR1 reads SNHLY; CDR2 reads FYNNEI. This CDR3 comprises 11 residues. The CDR3 is CASILAGEQYF. Written as DNA, the CDR3 is TGTGCCAGCATCTTGGCAGGGGAGCAGTACTTC.

This clonotype showed up just once. J is TRBJ2-7 and V is TRBV5-1, with TRBD2 matching over 9 bases. Trimming removed 3 bases from V and 2 bases from J; junction bases left unmatched: 9. CDR1 is SGHRS, CDR2 YFSETQ, per germline. CDR3 length: 16 amino acids. The CDR3 loop is CASSSRGGGSAYEQYF. CDR3 nucleotide sequence: TGCGCCAGCAGCTCCCGCGGGGGGGGCTCCGCCTACGAGCAGTACTTC.

Only a few counts were recorded for this clonotype. The chain is built from TRBV27 and TRBJ2-1, with 10 bases fitting TRBD2. V shed 10 bases, J shed 8 bases, and the junction held 23 bases outside the gene matches. CDR3 length: 18 residues. Germline CDR1 is MNHEY and CDR2 is SMNVEV (reference sequence). CDR3: CATKTTETSGPRWDEQFF. In DNA, the CDR3 is TGTGCCACCAAAACTACGGAGACTAGCGGGCCTCGTTGGGATGAGCAGTTCTTC.

This clonotype was counted at least ten times. The rearrangement joins TRBV7-2 to TRBJ1-5; 7 bases match TRBD1. Germline values: CDR1 SGHTA, CDR2 FQGNSA. J gave up 4 bases and V 3 bases, and 6 bases lay outside the gene matches. The CDR3 is 15 amino acids. DNA for the CDR3: TGTGCCAGCAGCTTGGCGACAGGGAGAAATCAGCCCCAGCATTTT. This sequence encodes CASSLATGRNQPQHF.

This clonotype was seen only once. DNA of the CDR3: TGTGCCAGTAGTATGTCTGCGGACACTGAAGCTTTCTTT. This gives the protein CASSMSADTEAFF. The chain uses TRBV19 and TRBJ1-1, with no clear D. Trimming cost V 3 bases and J 3 bases, with 8 bases left between them. The CDR3 extends over 13 amino acids. From germline, CDR1 is LNHDA and CDR2 SQIVND (reference sequence).